The 4 T cell receptor beta chains below all came from one sample that was sequenced in a study of early T cells in non-severe SARS-CoV-2 infection. TCRdb redid the calling of the 5' RACE reads with MiXCR, one entry per CDR3 protein. The profile shows 63,000 or so distinct CDR3 sequences, roughly 11% of them singletons. The sequences come from whole blood, collected at baseline. Receptors were obtained from an adult who was a healthcare worker with PCR-confirmed SARS-CoV-2 infection or an uninfected control (not recorded which).

This sequence joins TRBV19 and TRBJ2-7; D ambiguous. Germline V CDR1 and CDR2: LNHDA, SQIVND (reference sequence). The CDR3 is 14 residues long. Trimming left V 3 bases short and J 7 bases short, with 16 bases between. The CDR3 loop reads CASSMSPPGMEQYF. The DNA of the CDR3 is TGTGCCAGTAGTATGTCCCCCCCTGGGATGGAGCAGTACTTC.

A few counts support this clonotype. This chain uses TRBV2 with TRBJ1-2; 9 bases are a match to TRBD1. J gave up 0 bases and V 6 bases, and 5 bases lay outside the gene matches. This CDR3 comprises 15 residues. The germline CDR1 and CDR2 sequences are SNHLY and FYNNEI. This CDR3 is CASSWDREPNYGYTF. The CDR3 region has the DNA TGTGCCAGCAGCTGGGACAGGGAACCTAACTATGGCTACACCTTC.

This chain links TRBV11-2 with TRBJ2-1; 7 bases are shared with TRBD2. After removal of 3 bases from V and 6 bases from J, the junction contained 5 bases not matched to a gene. In germline, CDR1 is SGHAT, CDR2 FQNNGV. The CDR3 has 14 amino acids. The CDR3 loop reads CASSFWAGVNEQFF. In DNA form, the CDR3 reads TGTGCCAGCAGCTTTTGGGCGGGGGTCAATGAGCAGTTCTTC.

This sequence joins TRBV6-2 or TRBV6-3 and TRBJ2-7; maybe TRBD1 (6 bases). This CDR3 contains 12 residues. CDR1 and CDR2 (germline): MNHEY, SVGEGT. Trimming took off 4 bases at V and 7 bases at J, with 11 bases between the two ends. CDR3 DNA sequence: TGTGCCAGCAGTTCACAGGGTACGGAGCAGTACTTC. Protein sequence: CASSSQGTEQYF.